This T cell receptor (beta chain) was retrieved from a study of Ad26.COV2.S vaccination and SARS-CoV-2 variants. V lost 5 bases and J 7 bases, leaving 15 bases between the germline ends. The CDR3 loop spans 15 amino acids. CDR1 is SGHAT and CDR2 is FQNNGV in the germline V gene. Study results and caveats: While placebo recipients had lower spike-specific TCR breadth, vaccine recipients had more.

The sample's treatment: around 19 received Ad26.COV2.S at low or high dose, single or two shots; about five received placebo; per-sample allocation not given. Collection of the samples took place on day 63 after the first injection of vaccine or placebo. As its vector, the vaccine had Ad26, which expressed Wuhan-strain SARS-CoV-2 spike. Note on this clone: Its antigen is unidentified.

Assay used: immunoSEQ multiplex PCR; TCRdb lists only in-frame clones, some missing. The repertoire holds about 680,000 clones, with 80% to 90% as singletons. Material: peripheral blood, obtained in a trial of Ad26.COV2.S vaccine versus placebo. This TCR was sampled from a person aged 18-60 years who received the Ad26.COV2.S COVID-19 vaccine or a placebo. The chain is built from TRBV11-2 and TRBJ1-6, with D perhaps matching TRBD1 (5 bases). Written as DNA, the CDR3 is TGTGCCAGCAGCCCTCCAAGGACATACAATTCACCCCTCCACTTT. Encoded protein: CASSPPRTYNSPLHF. Using reference TRBV11-2 and TRBJ1-6 for the parts outside the CDR3, the full variable domain is EAGVAQSPRYKIIEKRQSVAFWCNPISGHATLYWYQQILGQGPKLLIQFQNNGVVDDSQLPKDRFSAERLKGVDSTLKIQPAKLEDSAVYLCASSPPRTYNSPLHFGNGTRLTVT.